Listed below are T cell receptor beta chains from one sample, sequenced in a study of type 1 regulatory T cells. The antigens these receptors bind are not known. TCRdb passed the reads through MiXCR, listing each CDR3 protein once. The sample holds fewer than 70,000 distinct CDR3 sequences, approximately 64% seen once. The specimen was cultured T cells, either the whole culture or a sorted T cell fraction (not recorded which). All receptors come from a human donor in good health. The conserved cysteine and the conserved F or W are not part of the CDR3 here. Each record gives: clone size, D gene, V gene, CDR3 protein. D genes are given only for firm matches. The listing skips clone size in some rows; elsewhere it reads once, few, many or a size class.

abundance: -; d_gene: -; v_gene: TRBV2; CDR3aa: ARGLKETQY
abundance: medium-sized; d_gene: TRBD2; v_gene: TRBV10-3; CDR3aa: AINPDKREGPTDTQY
abundance: -; d_gene: -; v_gene: TRBV7-2; CDR3aa: ASRPGLASYEQY
abundance: few; d_gene: -; v_gene: TRBV5-1; CDR3aa: ASSLAAGRRELF
abundance: -; d_gene: TRBD2; v_gene: TRBV5-1; CDR3aa: ASSTSGGYNEQF
abundance: -; d_gene: -; v_gene: TRBV20-1; CDR3aa: SATSGAQQPQH
abundance: -; d_gene: -; v_gene: TRBV5-1; CDR3aa: ASSGLQGPSGANVLT
abundance: once; d_gene: -; v_gene: TRBV20-1; CDR3aa: SAGVRGGQETQY
abundance: -; d_gene: -; v_gene: TRBV4-2; CDR3aa: ASSQDEVNTGELF
abundance: -; d_gene: TRBD2; v_gene: TRBV3-1; CDR3aa: ASSQAGTTPETQY
abundance: -; d_gene: -; v_gene: TRBV2; CDR3aa: ASSPSPRDTGELF
abundance: -; d_gene: -; v_gene: TRBV7-9; CDR3aa: ASSLLAVNEKLF
abundance: -; d_gene: -; v_gene: TRBV20-1; CDR3aa: SASGTVSSYEQY
abundance: -; d_gene: -; v_gene: TRBV7-9; CDR3aa: ASSLGQVGDQPQH
abundance: few; d_gene: -; v_gene: TRBV6-2/TRBV6-3; CDR3aa: ASSYNTATGELF
abundance: few; d_gene: -; v_gene: TRBV7-2; CDR3aa: ASSASGGPNEQF
abundance: few; d_gene: TRBD2; v_gene: TRBV20-1; CDR3aa: SAAPSGSYNEQF
abundance: -; d_gene: -; v_gene: TRBV7-3; CDR3aa: ASSLALETEAF
abundance: few; d_gene: TRBD2; v_gene: TRBV18; CDR3aa: ASSPFSGISSTGELF
abundance: -; d_gene: TRBD2; v_gene: TRBV5-4; CDR3aa: ASSQTGTRQLQY
abundance: -; d_gene: -; v_gene: TRBV28; CDR3aa: ASTGYTGELF
abundance: -; d_gene: TRBD2; v_gene: TRBV19; CDR3aa: ASSTSGRMNDQY
abundance: -; d_gene: TRBD2; v_gene: TRBV7-9; CDR3aa: ASSPGLAGADTQY
abundance: -; d_gene: TRBD2; v_gene: TRBV7-2; CDR3aa: ASRQRLAGGRNEQF
abundance: -; d_gene: TRBD2; v_gene: TRBV12-3/TRBV12-4; CDR3aa: ASSFGTSGTFYNEQF
abundance: few; d_gene: TRBD2; v_gene: TRBV4-2; CDR3aa: ASSQEASGRREQF
abundance: -; d_gene: TRBD2; v_gene: TRBV5-1; CDR3aa: ASESGTATNEQF
abundance: many; d_gene: TRBD2; v_gene: TRBV6-2/TRBV6-3; CDR3aa: ASSHPRTSGTDTQY
abundance: -; d_gene: TRBD1; v_gene: TRBV20-1; CDR3aa: SAKHRGPDQPQH
abundance: -; d_gene: TRBD2; v_gene: TRBV20-1; CDR3aa: SARRAGGTNYEQY
abundance: -; d_gene: -; v_gene: TRBV24-1; CDR3aa: ATSRDGVDTQY
abundance: few; d_gene: TRBD2; v_gene: TRBV6-2/TRBV6-3; CDR3aa: ASSRDYSRETQY
abundance: -; d_gene: -; v_gene: TRBV3-1; CDR3aa: ASSQDPQNQETQY
abundance: few; d_gene: TRBD2; v_gene: TRBV5-1; CDR3aa: ASSLGLREERRETQY
abundance: once; d_gene: -; v_gene: TRBV20-1; CDR3aa: SARPTPQRGNSPLH
abundance: few; d_gene: TRBD2; v_gene: TRBV4-2; CDR3aa: ASSQEVRSGRGEQY
abundance: -; d_gene: TRBD1; v_gene: TRBV4-1; CDR3aa: ASSRSGTGEDTQY
abundance: few; d_gene: TRBD2; v_gene: TRBV5-6; CDR3aa: ASSLEWREISEQF
abundance: once; d_gene: -; v_gene: TRBV12-3/TRBV12-4; CDR3aa: ASSLILQAPQETQY
abundance: medium-sized; d_gene: -; v_gene: TRBV15; CDR3aa: ATSRDLTSQETQY
abundance: few; d_gene: -; v_gene: TRBV5-1; CDR3aa: ASSFSGQETQY
abundance: -; d_gene: -; v_gene: TRBV24-1; CDR3aa: ATKIGGRETQY
abundance: once; d_gene: TRBD1; v_gene: TRBV7-6; CDR3aa: ASSLTGANTGELF
abundance: once; d_gene: -; v_gene: TRBV29-1; CDR3aa: SVEVGSGSNEQF
abundance: -; d_gene: -; v_gene: TRBV2; CDR3aa: ASSMGDEQF
abundance: -; d_gene: -; v_gene: TRBV7-2; CDR3aa: ATSGFGGNQETQY
abundance: -; d_gene: -; v_gene: TRBV25-1; CDR3aa: ASSKFSSYEQY
abundance: -; d_gene: -; v_gene: TRBV20-1; CDR3aa: SASWTPDSTDTQY
abundance: -; d_gene: -; v_gene: TRBV28; CDR3aa: ASTPSSVGTEAF
abundance: -; d_gene: -; v_gene: TRBV5-1; CDR3aa: ASESGSGANVLT
abundance: -; d_gene: -; v_gene: TRBV4-1; CDR3aa: ASSQTPASGNTIY
abundance: -; d_gene: -; v_gene: TRBV20-1; CDR3aa: SALRFSGNEQF
abundance: -; d_gene: -; v_gene: TRBV12-3/TRBV12-4; CDR3aa: ASSRTAYNEQF
abundance: -; d_gene: TRBD2; v_gene: TRBV11-2; CDR3aa: ASSQIRAGGPYEQF
abundance: many; d_gene: -; v_gene: TRBV10-2; CDR3aa: ASTLLEATDTQY